Below, 13 T cell receptor beta chains from the same sample are listed, as sequenced in a study of shared clonotypes between healthy human individuals. This table comes from immunoSEQ multiplex PCR, and its TCRdb copy is limited to in-frame clones, with some not included. This table has about 1.1 million clones, about four fifths appearing once. Sequencing input: memory CD4+ T cells from PBMCs. Subset given: CD45RA-negative fraction. These receptor sequences come from a man aged 18 to 35 in good health. Some clones in this sample may be carry-over from other donors' samples.

The CDR3 DNA sequence: TGTGCCAGCAGTTTACTACTAGCGGGAGGAAGACGGCAGTACTTC. Amino acid sequence: CASSLLLAGGRRQYF. The V call is TRBV28, the J call TRBJ2-7; 12 nucleotides match TRBD2. V was pared by 2 bases and J by 9 bases, with 8 bases of the junction left unmatched. The CDR3 loop spans 15 amino acids. Germline lookup yields CDR1 MDHEN and CDR2 SYDVKM.

Points on this clone: At the DNA level, this CDR3 is encoded by other sequences in the same sample as well. This chain links TRBV2 with TRBJ2-5, with D possibly matching TRBD2 (5 bases). This CDR3 spans 12 amino acids. V was shortened by 4 bases and J by 2 bases, with 5 bases between the two germline ends. Germline-derived CDR1 and CDR2 are SNHLY and FYNNEI. CDR3 DNA sequence: TGTGCCAGCAGTGCGGGGCAAGAGACCCAGTACTTC. Translation: CASSAGQETQYF.

The genes are TRBV2 and TRBJ2-7, with D perhaps TRBD2 (5 bases). Between the trimmed V and J ends, which lost 4 bases and 3 bases, there was a span of 13 bases. Germline assignment: CDR1 SNHLY and CDR2 FYNNEI. The CDR3 runs 14 residues. CDR3 in amino acids: CASSGSGKGYEQYF. The CDR3 DNA reads as TGTGCCAGCAGTGGATCCGGGAAGGGCTACGAGCAGTACTTC.

The chain links TRBV28 to TRBJ2-1; 13 bases fit TRBD2. Germline V CDR1 and CDR2: MDHEN, SYDVKM. This CDR3 is built from 15 residues. J was trimmed by 4 bases and V by 7 bases; bases with no gene match: 4. The CDR3 DNA sequence: TGTGCCAGCACTTGGACTAGCGGGAGATACAATGAGCAGTTCTTC. Translation gives CASTWTSGRYNEQFF.

The chain is built from TRBV28 and TRBJ1-1; the D is unclear. The CDR3 runs 14 residues. V was cut by 7 bases and J by 0 bases, with 12 bases left in between. Germline assignment: CDR1 MDHEN and CDR2 SYDVKM. DNA of the CDR3: TGTGCCAGCACCGAAGCAATCATGAACACTGAAGCTTTCTTT. Encoded protein: CASTEAIMNTEAFF.

This chain links TRBV14 with TRBJ2-3, with D perhaps TRBD2 (5 bases). In germline, CDR1 is SGHDN, CDR2 FVKESK. Deletions cut 3 bases from V and 2 bases from J, with 12 bases between. The CDR3 length is 15 residues. This CDR3 is CASSQEVGHTDTQYF. CDR3 DNA: TGTGCCAGCAGCCAGGAGGTGGGCCACACAGATACGCAGTATTTT. Combining the CDR3 with reference TRBV14 and TRBJ2-3 gives the whole variable domain EAGVTQFPSHSVIEKGQTVTLRCDPISGHDNLYWYRRVMGKEIKFLLHFVKESKQDESGMPNNRFLAERTGGTYSTLKVQPAELEDSGVYFCASSQEVGHTDTQYFGPGTRLTVL.

CDR3 bases: TGTGCCAGCAGCTTGGCTACCTATGGCTACACCTTC. Translating it yields CASSLATYGYTF. V gene TRBV5-6 combines with J gene TRBJ1-2, with D unclear. The CDR3 is 12 residues long. Per the germline V gene, CDR1 is SGHDT and CDR2 is YYEEEE. The V end was cut by 0 bases, the J end by 4 bases, with 4 bases between.

The chain couples TRBV15 to TRBJ2-4; possibly TRBD1 for D (6 bases). The CDR3 spans 14 residues. CDR1 LNHNV and CDR2 YYDKDF come from the germline V gene (reference sequence). Trimming removed 0 bases at V and 6 bases at J, with 9 bases between. CDR3 residues: CATSRDTDRNIQYF. The CDR3 nucleotides read TGTGCCACCAGCAGAGATACGGACAGAAACATTCAGTACTTC.

The V and J genes are TRBV15 and TRBJ2-5, with D tentatively TRBD2 (5 bases). CDR1 and CDR2 from the germline V gene are LNHNV and YYDKDF (reference sequence). The CDR3 covers 16 residues. V was shortened by 2 bases and J by 1 base, with 14 bases between the two germline ends. CDR3 nucleotides: TGTGCCACCAGCAGAACTCCGATAGCGAGCCAAGAGACCCAGTACTTC. This encodes CATSRTPIASQETQYF.

The rearrangement joins TRBV27 to TRBJ2-3; D tentatively reads TRBD1 or TRBD2 (5 bases each). This CDR3 is built from 15 residues. Germline values: CDR1 MNHEY, CDR2 SMNVEV (reference sequence). V was clipped by 3 bases and J by 2 bases, with 12 bases between them. CDR3 sequence (DNA): TGTGCCAGCAGTTTCGGAGGCAGGGACACAGATACGCAGTATTTT. It encodes CASSFGGRDTDTQYF.

DNA of the CDR3: TGTGCCAGCAACCGACTAGCGGGAGGATCCTACGAGCAGTACTTC. Translated: CASNRLAGGSYEQYF. J is TRBJ2-7 and V is TRBV2; 13 bases line up with TRBD2. V lost 7 bases, J lost 1 base, and 4 bases stayed unmatched. The germline CDR1 and CDR2 sequences are SNHLY and FYNNEI. The CDR3 is 15 amino acids.

The chain carries TRBV5-1 and TRBJ2-1; no clear D gene. V lost 3 bases, J lost 9 bases, and 10 bases lay in between. CDR3 length: 12 amino acids. Germline CDR1 and CDR2: SGHRS and YFSETQ. The CDR3 loop reads CASSSHISEQFF. The DNA of the CDR3 is TGCGCCAGCAGCTCCCATATAAGTGAGCAGTTCTTC.

V and J are TRBV28 and TRBJ1-1, with D tentatively TRBD1 (5 bases). The CDR3 consists of 14 residues. Germline CDR1 reads MDHEN; CDR2 reads SYDVKM. Trimming took 10 bases from V and 1 from J, leaving 16 bases between them. The CDR3 sequence is CATYLAGTNTEAFF. The CDR3 bases are TGTGCCACCTACCTAGCGGGGACGAACACTGAAGCTTTCTTT.